Sequencing of this T cell receptor beta chain was carried out in a study of blood T cell repertoires in COVID-19. Per germline, CDR1 LGHNA and CDR2 YNFKEQ. V was cut by 0 bases and J by 9 bases, with 9 bases left in between. CDR3 length: 13 amino acids. Sequencing used immunoSEQ multiplex PCR; TCRdb keeps in-frame clones, though not all of them. This table has under 200,000 clones, more than 70% appearing once. Sequenced input: PBMCs or T cells enriched from blood (not recorded which). The rearrangement joins TRBV4-2 to TRBJ2-1; D not resolved. This receptor was obtained from a man aged 60 to 75 who had recovered from COVID-19. The CDR3 region is CASSQDVSPEQFF. CDR3 coding DNA: TGTGCCAGCAGCCAAGATGTCTCCCCTGAGCAGTTCTTC.